This TCR beta chain was documented in a study of identical twins. Regarding the study as a whole: Cord blood beta clonotypes present at high abundance carried fewer insertions; no such pattern appeared in memory repertoires. Zero-insertion findings could be partly confounded by invariant cells (MAIT and iNKT cells). Findings depended on cross-sectional statistics rather than tracking the same donors.

Ten or more counts support this clonotype. The antigen remains undetermined. The cDNA had a unique molecular identifier and a template-switch universal primer site. TCRdb re-called the 5' RACE reads with MiXCR, one entry per CDR3 protein. Of 240,000 or so distinct CDR3 sequences listed, about 12% were seen once; the top ten hold 3.5% to 4.5%. V lost 4 bases to trimming and J lost 10 bases, with 13 bases between them. This CDR3 is 11 amino acids long. Per germline, CDR1 SQVTM and CDR2 ANQGSEA. Separately, the same data were catalogued under a study of yellow fever vaccine responses in identical twins.

The rearrangement joins TRBV29-1 to TRBJ2-5, with a tentative D call TRBD1 (5 bases). Material for sequencing was memory (CD45RO+) T cells sorted from blood. The TCR originated in a woman aged 18-30 years in good health. As DNA, the CDR3 is TGCAGCGTTGTTACAGGATCGAGCCAGTACTTC. It codes for CSVVTGSSQYF.